A selection of T cell receptor beta chains follows, all from one sample in a study of blood T cell repertoires in COVID-19. Profiled with immunoSEQ multiplex PCR; TCRdb holds only in-frame clones, not every one. The data hold about 160,000 clones, with 90% to 95% observed a single time. What was sequenced was peripheral blood. These receptors were collected from a man aged 50-59 years with acute or convalescent COVID-19. Each CDR3 is given with its conserved first and last residue. The D gene is left open where the match is weak. Some rows have no size entry. The others give once, few or many, or a class for an expanded clone.

clone size,J gene,D gene,V gene,CDR3 protein,CDR3 DNA
-,TRBJ1-1,-,TRBV10-2,CASHGHNTEAFF,TGCGCCAGCCATGGACACAACACTGAAGCTTTCTTT
-,TRBJ1-5,-,TRBV4-1,CASSQHPTRALRQPQHF,TGCGCCAGCAGCCAGCACCCTACGCGGGCGTTGAGGCAGCCCCAGCATTTT
-,TRBJ2-1,TRBD2,TRBV11-1,CASSGTSAHEQFF,TGTGCCAGCAGCGGGACTAGCGCTCATGAGCAGTTCTTC
-,TRBJ2-5,-,TRBV9,CASSVGQQETQYF,TGTGCCAGCAGCGTAGGACAGCAAGAGACCCAGTACTTC
-,TRBJ1-5,-,TRBV6-1,CASSEGFGHGNQPQHF,TGTGCCAGCAGTGAAGGGTTTGGACACGGCAATCAGCCCCAGCATTTT
once,TRBJ2-2,-,TRBV19,CASSHPSDQYGELFF,TGTGCCAGTTCTCACCCTAGCGACCAGTACGGGGAGCTGTTTTTT
-,TRBJ2-1,-,TRBV7-2,CASSLDPLNNEQFF,TGTGCCAGCAGCTTAGATCCCTTAAACAATGAGCAGTTCTTC
-,TRBJ2-5,-,TRBV7-9,CAGSPGNQETQYF,TGTGCCGGCAGCCCGGGGAACCAAGAGACCCAGTACTTC
-,TRBJ2-3,-,TRBV18,CASSPPDRTSTDTQYF,TGTGCCAGCTCACCACCGGATAGGACTAGCACAGATACGCAGTATTTT
-,TRBJ2-7,-,TRBV20-1,CSASKQGVEQYF,TGCAGTGCTAGTAAACAGGGCGTCGAGCAGTACTTC
-,TRBJ2-5,TRBD1,TRBV5-1,CASRPQTGERETQYF,TGCGCCAGCAGACCACAGACAGGGGAACGGGAGACCCAGTACTTC
-,TRBJ2-1,-,TRBV27,CASAPDRVVEQFF,TGTGCCAGCGCTCCCGACCGGGTGGTTGAGCAGTTCTTC
-,TRBJ1-6,-,TRBV2,CASSEVGRSYNSPLHF,TGTGCCAGCAGTGAGGTCGGGAGATCCTATAATTCACCCCTCCACTTT
-,TRBJ2-1,TRBD1,TRBV29-1,CSVEDYPGQGYNEQFF,TGCAGCGTTGAAGATTATCCGGGACAGGGATACAATGAGCAGTTCTTC
-,TRBJ2-7,-,TRBV6-1,CASSEEFGRNYEQYF,TGTGCCAGCAGTGAAGAGTTCGGCAGGAACTACGAGCAGTACTTC
-,TRBJ2-5,-,TRBV28,CASSFDSSQETQYF,TGTGCCAGCAGTTTCGACAGCAGTCAAGAGACCCAGTACTTC
-,TRBJ1-4,-,TRBV5-6,CASSRRGRGGITNEKLFF,TGTGCCAGCAGCCGGCGAGGCAGGGGTGGTATAACTAATGAAAAACTGTTTTTT
-,TRBJ2-6,TRBD2,TRBV28,CASSWGGRLSSGANVLTF,TGTGCCAGCAGCTGGGGGGGACGGCTCTCCTCTGGGGCCAACGTCCTGACTTTC